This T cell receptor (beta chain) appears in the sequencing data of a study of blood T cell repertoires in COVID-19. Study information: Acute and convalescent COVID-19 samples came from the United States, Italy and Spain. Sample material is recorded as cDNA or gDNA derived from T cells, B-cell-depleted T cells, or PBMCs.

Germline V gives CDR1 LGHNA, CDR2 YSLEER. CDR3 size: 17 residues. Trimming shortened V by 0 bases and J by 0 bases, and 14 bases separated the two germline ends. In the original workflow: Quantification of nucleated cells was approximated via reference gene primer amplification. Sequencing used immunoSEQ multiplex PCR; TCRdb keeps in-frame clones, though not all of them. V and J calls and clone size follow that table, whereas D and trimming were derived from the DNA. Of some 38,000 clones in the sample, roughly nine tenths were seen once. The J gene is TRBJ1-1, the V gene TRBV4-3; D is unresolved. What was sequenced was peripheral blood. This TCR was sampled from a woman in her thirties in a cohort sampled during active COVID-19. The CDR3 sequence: CASSQDVSVNMNTEAFF. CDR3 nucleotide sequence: TGCGCCAGCAGCCAAGATGTGTCAGTAAACATGAACACTGAAGCTTTCTTT.